The clone carrying this T cell receptor beta chain was detected only once. Its antigen is not identified. This record comes from a study of memory CD4+ T cells and cytomegalovirus serostatus. Study overall: Of the healthy Belgian adults, roughly ten were CMV seropositive and about 24 seronegative. Regarding the study as a whole: Suggested: most of the CMV-linked TCR signature lies in CD4+ memory cells.

Germline assignment: CDR1 SGHDN and CDR2 FVKESK. The V and J ends lost 4 bases and 4 bases, in that order; junction bases with no gene match: 3. The length of the CDR3 is 13 residues. The sort gate was single viable CD3+CD4+CD8-CD45RO+ cells for memory CD4+ T cells. Assay used: immunoSEQ multiplex PCR; TCRdb lists only in-frame clones, some missing. This sample has 60,000 to 70,000 clones, with over 60% found just once. Sequencing was performed on memory CD4+ T cells from blood. The chain links TRBV14 to TRBJ2-5; TRBD2 agrees at 7 bases. The receptor was derived from an adult in good health and CMV-seronegative. Some clones in this sample may be carry-over from other donors' samples. CDR3 DNA: TGTGCCAGCAGCCGGGGGGGGACAGAGACCCAGTACTTC. Its protein is CASSRGGTETQYF.